These 7 T cell receptor beta chains share one sample of origin, sequenced in a study of T cell repertoires in aging, cancer and after chemotherapy. Peripheral blood genomic DNA, not sorted cells or RNA, was the template. A mixed TRB-A/B primer pool amplified rearranged TRB by multiplex touch-down PCR. One entry per CDR3 protein, called by TCRdb with MiXCR from the multiplex PCR reads. The sample shows approximately 1,200 distinct CDR3 sequences, about 27% of them seen only once. Sequenced sample: blood. The source is a human donor with a solid tumor. The donor label of this sample is uncertain.

The chain employs TRBV27 and TRBJ2-3; D is undetermined. Germline assignment: CDR1 MNHEY and CDR2 SMNVEV (reference sequence). This CDR3 has 14 residues. Trimming left V 6 bases short and J 0 bases short, with 10 bases between. For the CDR3, the DNA is TGTGCCAGCAGCTTTGACACTAGCACAGATACGCAGTATTTT. This codes for CASSFDTSTDTQYF.

Here the CDR3 reads CASSLGTGELFF. The CDR3 coding sequence is TGTGCCAGCAGTTTAGGTACCGGGGAGCTGTTTTTT. This chain links TRBV12-3 or TRBV12-4 with TRBJ2-2; D not resolved. V lost 1 base and J 5 bases, leaving 2 bases between the germline ends. The CDR3 spans 12 residues.

This clonotype was observed a few times. The chain links TRBV27 to TRBJ1-1, with TRBD1 as a possible D gene (5 bases). The germline V and J ends were trimmed by 5 bases and 4 bases, with 17 bases remaining between them. CDR1 and CDR2 from the germline V gene are MNHEY and SMNVEV (reference sequence). The CDR3 has 15 amino acids. CDR3 coding DNA: TGTGCCAGCAGTCTGATGTCAGGGTCGGGCACTGAAGCTTTCTTT. This gives the protein CASSLMSGSGTEAFF.

The chain couples TRBV6-5 to TRBJ2-7; TRBD2 agrees at 10 bases. Looked up from germline, CDR1 is MNHEY and CDR2 is SVGAGI. V lost 6 bases to trimming and J lost 3 bases; unmatched junction nucleotides: 8. The length of the CDR3 is 15 residues. The CDR3 DNA follows: TGTGCCAGCAGGGAAACCGGGACTAGCGTCTACGAGCAGTACTTC. Translated: CASRETGTSVYEQYF.

The V call is TRBV30, the J call TRBJ2-1; 9 positions agree with TRBD1. The germline CDR1 and CDR2 sequences are GTSNPN and SVGIG (reference sequence). CDR3 size: 14 residues. J lost 8 bases, V lost 0 bases, and 5 bases had no gene match. CDR3 nucleotide sequence: TGTGCCTGGAGTGTTGGGACAGGGCGTGATGAGCAGTTCTTC. This codes for CAWSVGTGRDEQFF.

The J gene is TRBJ2-3, the V gene TRBV6-6; TRBD2 matches at 8 bases. The trim removed 0 bases at V and 4 bases at J, leaving 3 bases unmatched. This CDR3 contains 15 residues. Per the germline V gene, CDR1 is MNHNY and CDR2 is SVGAGI (reference sequence). For the CDR3, the DNA is TGTGCCAGCAGTTACTCTGCGGGAGGCTCAGATACGCAGTATTTT. The encoded protein is CASSYSAGGSDTQYF.

CDR3 bases: TGTGCCAGTAGCCCAGGCTCCTCTGGAAACACCATATATTTT. Translation: CASSPGSSGNTIYF. The V gene is TRBV19, the J gene TRBJ1-3; no clear D gene. This CDR3 is 14 amino acids long. The germline V and J ends were trimmed by 6 bases and 0 bases, with 9 bases remaining between them. Germline assignment: CDR1 LNHDA and CDR2 SQIVND (reference sequence).